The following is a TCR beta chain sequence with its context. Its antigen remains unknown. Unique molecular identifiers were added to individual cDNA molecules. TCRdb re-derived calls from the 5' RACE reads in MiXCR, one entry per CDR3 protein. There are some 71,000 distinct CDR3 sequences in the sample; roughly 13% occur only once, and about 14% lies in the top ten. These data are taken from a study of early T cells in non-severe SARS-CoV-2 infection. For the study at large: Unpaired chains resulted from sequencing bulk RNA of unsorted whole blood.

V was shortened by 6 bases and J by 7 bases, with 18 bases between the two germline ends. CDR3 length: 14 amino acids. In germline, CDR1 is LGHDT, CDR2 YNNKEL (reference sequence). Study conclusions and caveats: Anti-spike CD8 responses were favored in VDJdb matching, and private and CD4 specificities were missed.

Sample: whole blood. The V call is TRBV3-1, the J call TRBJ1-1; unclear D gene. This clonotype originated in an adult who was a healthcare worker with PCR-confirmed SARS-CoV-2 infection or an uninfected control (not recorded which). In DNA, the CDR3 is TGTGCCAGCAGGCCCGAGGCCGGCCCAGGTGAAGCTTTCTTT. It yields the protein CASRPEAGPGEAFF.